This TCR beta chain was sequenced during a study of cytomegalovirus exposure and HLA in healthy donors. Vbeta (60) and Jbeta (13) primers were used in the PCR. Method: immunoSEQ multiplex PCR; TCRdb's copy keeps in-frame clones and lacks some. There are roughly 150,000 clones in the sample; about 75% occur only once, and 1.7% lies in the top ten. Healthy individuals who donated bone marrow served as the donors. Trimming removed 4 bases at V and 0 bases at J, with 4 bases between. Germline V gives CDR1 GTSNPN, CDR2 SVGIG (reference sequence). The CDR3 has 12 amino acids. This chain connects TRBV30 to TRBJ1-3, with unresolved D. The specimen sequenced was PBMCs. The receptor was derived from a woman aged 30 to 39 in good health and CMV-seronegative. CDR3 region: CAWTSSGNTIYF. The CDR3, as DNA: TGTGCCTGGACTTCCTCTGGAAACACCATATATTTT.